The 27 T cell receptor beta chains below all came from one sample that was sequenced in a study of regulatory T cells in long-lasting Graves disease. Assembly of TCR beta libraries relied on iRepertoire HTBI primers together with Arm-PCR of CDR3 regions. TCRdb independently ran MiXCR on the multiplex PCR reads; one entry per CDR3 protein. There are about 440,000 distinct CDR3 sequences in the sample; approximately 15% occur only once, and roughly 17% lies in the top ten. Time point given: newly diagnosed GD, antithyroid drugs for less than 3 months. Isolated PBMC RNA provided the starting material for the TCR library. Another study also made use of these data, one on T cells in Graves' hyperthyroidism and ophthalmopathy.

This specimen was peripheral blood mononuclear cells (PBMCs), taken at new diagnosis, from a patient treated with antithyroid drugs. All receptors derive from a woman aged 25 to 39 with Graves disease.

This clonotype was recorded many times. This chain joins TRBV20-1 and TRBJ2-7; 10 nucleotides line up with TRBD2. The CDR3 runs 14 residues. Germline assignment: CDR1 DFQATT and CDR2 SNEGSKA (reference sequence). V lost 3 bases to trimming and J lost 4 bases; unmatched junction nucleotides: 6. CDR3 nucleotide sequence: TGCAGTGCTAGGAGTGGGACTAGCGATTACGAGCAGTACTTC. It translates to CSARSGTSDYEQYF.

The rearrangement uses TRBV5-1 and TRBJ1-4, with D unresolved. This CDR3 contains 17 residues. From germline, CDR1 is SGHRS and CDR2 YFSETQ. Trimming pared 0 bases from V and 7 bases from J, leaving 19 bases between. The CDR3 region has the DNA TGCGCCAGCAGCTTGGCACTAAATGCATTCGCGAGTGAAAAACTGTTTTTT. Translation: CASSLALNAFASEKLFF. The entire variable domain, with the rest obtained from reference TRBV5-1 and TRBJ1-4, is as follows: KAGVTQTPRYLIKTRGQQVTLSCSPISGHRSVSWYQQTPGQGLQFLFEYFSETQRNKGNFPGRFSGRQFSNSRSEMNVSTLELGDSALYLCASSLALNAFASEKLFFGSGTQLSVL.

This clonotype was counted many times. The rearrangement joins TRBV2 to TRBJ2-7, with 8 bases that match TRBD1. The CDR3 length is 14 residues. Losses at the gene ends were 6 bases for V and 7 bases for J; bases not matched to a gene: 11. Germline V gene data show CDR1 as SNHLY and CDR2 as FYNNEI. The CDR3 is CASSRQGPTGEQYF. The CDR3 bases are TGTGCCAGCAGCCGACAGGGGCCGACTGGGGAGCAGTACTTC.

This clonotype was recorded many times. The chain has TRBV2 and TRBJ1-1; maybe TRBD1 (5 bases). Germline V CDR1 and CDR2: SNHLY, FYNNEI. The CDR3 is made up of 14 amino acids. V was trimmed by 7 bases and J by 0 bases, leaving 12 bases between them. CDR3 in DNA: TGTGCCAGCACTATCGACAGCTTGAACACTGAAGCTTTCTTT. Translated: CASTIDSLNTEAFF.

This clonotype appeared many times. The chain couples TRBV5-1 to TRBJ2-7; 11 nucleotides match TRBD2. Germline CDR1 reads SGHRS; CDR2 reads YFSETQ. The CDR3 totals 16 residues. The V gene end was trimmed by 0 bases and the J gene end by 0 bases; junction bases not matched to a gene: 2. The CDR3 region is CASSLVGTSGSYEQYF. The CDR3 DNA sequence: TGCGCCAGCAGCTTGGTAGGGACTAGCGGCTCCTACGAGCAGTACTTC.

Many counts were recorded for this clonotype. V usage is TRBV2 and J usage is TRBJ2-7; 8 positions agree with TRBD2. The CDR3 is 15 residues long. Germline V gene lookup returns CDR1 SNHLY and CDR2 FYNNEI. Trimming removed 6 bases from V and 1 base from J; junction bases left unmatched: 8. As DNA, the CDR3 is TGTGCCAGCAGACACTCACTAGCGGCTTCCTACGAGCAGTACTTC. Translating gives CASRHSLAASYEQYF.

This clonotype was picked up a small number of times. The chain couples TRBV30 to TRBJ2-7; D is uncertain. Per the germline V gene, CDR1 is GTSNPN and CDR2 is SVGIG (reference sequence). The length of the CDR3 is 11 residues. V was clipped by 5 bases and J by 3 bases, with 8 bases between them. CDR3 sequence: CAWAVGYEQYF. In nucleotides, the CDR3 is TGTGCCTGGGCCGTAGGCTACGAGCAGTACTTC.

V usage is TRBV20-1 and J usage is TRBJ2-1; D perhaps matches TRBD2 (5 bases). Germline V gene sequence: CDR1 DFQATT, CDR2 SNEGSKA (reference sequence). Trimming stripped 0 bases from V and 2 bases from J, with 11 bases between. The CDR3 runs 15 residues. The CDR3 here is CSARDLSGPYNEQFF. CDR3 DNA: TGCAGTGCTAGAGATCTCAGCGGACCCTACAATGAGCAGTTCTTC.

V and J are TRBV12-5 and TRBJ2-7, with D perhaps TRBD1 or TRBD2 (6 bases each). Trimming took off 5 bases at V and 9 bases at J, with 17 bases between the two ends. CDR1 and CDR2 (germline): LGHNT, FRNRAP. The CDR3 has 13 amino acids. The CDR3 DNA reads TGTGCTAGTGGTCCAACCCCGGAGGGGGGGCAGTACTTC. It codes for CASGPTPEGGQYF.

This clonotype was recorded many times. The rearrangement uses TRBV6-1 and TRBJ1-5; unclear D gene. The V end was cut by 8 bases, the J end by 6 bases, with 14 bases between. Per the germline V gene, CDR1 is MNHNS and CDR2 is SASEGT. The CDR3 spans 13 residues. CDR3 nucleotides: TGTGCCAGCGTGGTATCGTGGAGTCAGCCCCAGCATTTT. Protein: CASVVSWSQPQHF.

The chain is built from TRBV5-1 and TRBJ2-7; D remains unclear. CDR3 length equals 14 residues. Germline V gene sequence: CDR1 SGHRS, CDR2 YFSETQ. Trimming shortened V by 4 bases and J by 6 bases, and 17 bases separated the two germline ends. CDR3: CASSRELPEVEQYF. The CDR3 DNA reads TGCGCCAGCAGCCGTGAACTACCTGAGGTCGAGCAGTACTTC. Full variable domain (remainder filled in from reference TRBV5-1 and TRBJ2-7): KAGVTQTPRYLIKTRGQQVTLSCSPISGHRSVSWYQQTPGQGLQFLFEYFSETQRNKGNFPGRFSGRQFSNSRSEMNVSTLELGDSALYLCASSRELPEVEQYFGPGTRLTVT.

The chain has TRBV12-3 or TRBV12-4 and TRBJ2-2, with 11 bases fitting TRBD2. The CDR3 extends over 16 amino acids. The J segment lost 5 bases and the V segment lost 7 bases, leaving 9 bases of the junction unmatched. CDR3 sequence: CASTLGLAGKTGELFF. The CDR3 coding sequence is TGTGCCAGCACATTAGGACTAGCGGGCAAAACCGGGGAGCTGTTTTTT.

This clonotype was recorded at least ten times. This CDR3 reads CASSFPQVYEQYF. Written as DNA, the CDR3 is TGTGCCAGCAGTTTCCCACAGGTCTACGAGCAGTACTTC. V and J are TRBV28 and TRBJ2-7, with a weak D call TRBD1 (5 bases). In germline, CDR1 is MDHEN, CDR2 SYDVKM. V dropped 3 bases and J dropped 3 bases, with 9 bases sitting between them. The CDR3 sequence is 13 residues long.

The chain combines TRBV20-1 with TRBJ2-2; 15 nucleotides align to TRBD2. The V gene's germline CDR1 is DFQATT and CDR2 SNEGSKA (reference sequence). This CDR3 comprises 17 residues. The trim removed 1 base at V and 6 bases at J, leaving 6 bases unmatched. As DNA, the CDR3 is TGCAGTGCTAGAGGGACTAGCGGGAGGGCCGGATCCGGGGAGCTGTTTTTT. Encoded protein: CSARGTSGRAGSGELFF.

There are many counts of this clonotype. DNA for the CDR3: TGTGCCAGCAGCTCGGGAGGGCAGAATGAGCAGTTCTTC. This encodes CASSSGGQNEQFF. The rearrangement uses TRBV5-4 and TRBJ2-1; 8 positions match TRBD2. V dropped 3 bases and J dropped 7; count of bases not matched to a gene: 3. This CDR3 is built from 13 residues. CDR1 SGHNT and CDR2 YYREEE come from the germline V gene (reference sequence).

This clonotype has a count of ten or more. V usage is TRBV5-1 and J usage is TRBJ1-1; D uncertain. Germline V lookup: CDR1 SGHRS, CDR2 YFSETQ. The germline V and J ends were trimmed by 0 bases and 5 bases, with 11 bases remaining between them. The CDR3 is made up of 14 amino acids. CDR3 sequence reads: CASSLAMGRTEAFF. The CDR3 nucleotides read TGCGCCAGCAGCTTGGCCATGGGGAGAACTGAAGCTTTCTTT.

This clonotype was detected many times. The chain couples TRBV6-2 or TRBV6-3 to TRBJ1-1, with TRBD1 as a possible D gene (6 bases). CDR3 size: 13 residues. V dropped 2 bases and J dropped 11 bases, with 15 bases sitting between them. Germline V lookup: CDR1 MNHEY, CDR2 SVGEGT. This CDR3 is CASSYTGKEGAFF. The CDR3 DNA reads TGTGCCAGCAGTTACACAGGGAAAGAAGGGGCTTTCTTT.

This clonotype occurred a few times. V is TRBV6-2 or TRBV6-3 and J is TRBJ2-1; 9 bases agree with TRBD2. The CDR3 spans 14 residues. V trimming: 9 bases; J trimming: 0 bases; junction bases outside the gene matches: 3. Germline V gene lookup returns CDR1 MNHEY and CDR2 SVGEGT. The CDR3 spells CASSRGGSYNEQFF. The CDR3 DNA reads TGTGCCAGTTCGCGGGGGGGCTCCTACAATGAGCAGTTCTTC.

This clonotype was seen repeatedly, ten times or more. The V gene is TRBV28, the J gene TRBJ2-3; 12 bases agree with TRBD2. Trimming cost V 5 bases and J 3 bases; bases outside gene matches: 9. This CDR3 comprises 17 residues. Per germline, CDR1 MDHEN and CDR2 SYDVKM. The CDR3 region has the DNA TGTGCCAGCAGTCCTCGGACTAGCGGGATAAAAACAGATACGCAGTATTTT. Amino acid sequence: CASSPRTSGIKTDTQYF.

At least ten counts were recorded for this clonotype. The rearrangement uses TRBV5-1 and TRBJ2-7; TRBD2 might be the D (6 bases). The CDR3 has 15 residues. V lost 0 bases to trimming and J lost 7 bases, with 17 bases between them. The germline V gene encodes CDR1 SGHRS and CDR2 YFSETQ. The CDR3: CASSLEEGTSWEQYF. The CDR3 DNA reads TGCGCCAGCAGCTTGGAGGAGGGGACCTCTTGGGAGCAGTACTTC.

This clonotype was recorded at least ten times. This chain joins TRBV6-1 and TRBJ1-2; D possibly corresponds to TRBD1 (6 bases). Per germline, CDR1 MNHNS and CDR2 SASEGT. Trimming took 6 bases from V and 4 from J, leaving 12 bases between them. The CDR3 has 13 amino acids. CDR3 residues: CASSHRAGYGYTF. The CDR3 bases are TGTGCCAGCAGCCACAGGGCGGGCTATGGCTACACCTTC.

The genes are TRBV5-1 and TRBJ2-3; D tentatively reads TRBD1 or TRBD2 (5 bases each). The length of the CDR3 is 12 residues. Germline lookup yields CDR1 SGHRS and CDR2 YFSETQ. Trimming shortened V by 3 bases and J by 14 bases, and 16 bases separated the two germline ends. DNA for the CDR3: TGCGCCAGCAGCTCCCCGGGGCCAGTGGGGTATTTT. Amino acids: CASSSPGPVGYF.

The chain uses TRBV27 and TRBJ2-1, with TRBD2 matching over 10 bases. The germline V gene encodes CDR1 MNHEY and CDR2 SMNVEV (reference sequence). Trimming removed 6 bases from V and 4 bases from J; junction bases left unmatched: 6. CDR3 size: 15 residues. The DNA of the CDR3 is TGTGCCAGCAGCGCCACTAGCGGGAATTACAATGAGCAGTTCTTC. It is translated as CASSATSGNYNEQFF.

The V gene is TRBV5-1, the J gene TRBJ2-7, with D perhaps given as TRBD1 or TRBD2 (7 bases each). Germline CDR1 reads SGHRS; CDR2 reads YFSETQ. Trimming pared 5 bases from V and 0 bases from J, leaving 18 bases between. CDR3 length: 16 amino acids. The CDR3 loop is CASRFIGGDSSYEQYF. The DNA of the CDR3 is TGCGCCAGCAGATTTATTGGGGGGGACAGCTCCTACGAGCAGTACTTC.

The CDR3 sequence: CASRPQGARNIQYF. CDR3 in DNA: TGTGCCAGCCGGCCACAGGGGGCGCGGAACATTCAGTACTTC. V gene TRBV27 combines with J gene TRBJ2-4; 9 nucleotides agree with TRBD1. V was clipped by 8 bases and J by 7 bases; unmatched bases: 9. Germline-derived CDR1 and CDR2 are MNHEY and SMNVEV (reference sequence). This CDR3 comprises 14 residues.

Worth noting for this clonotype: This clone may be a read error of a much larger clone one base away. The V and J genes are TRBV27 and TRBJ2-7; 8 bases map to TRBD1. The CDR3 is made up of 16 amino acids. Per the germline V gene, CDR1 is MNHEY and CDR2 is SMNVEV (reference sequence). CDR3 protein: CASSPGQGIISCEQYF. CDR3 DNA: TGTGCCAGCAGCCCTGGACAGGGAATTATATCCTGCGAGCAGTACTTC.

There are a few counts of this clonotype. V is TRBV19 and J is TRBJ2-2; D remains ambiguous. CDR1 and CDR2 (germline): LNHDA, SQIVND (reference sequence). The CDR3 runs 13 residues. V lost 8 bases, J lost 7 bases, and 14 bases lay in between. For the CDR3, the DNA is TGTGCCAGTTCCCCCTGGGCGGACGGGGAGCTGTTTTTT. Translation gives CASSPWADGELFF.